This T cell receptor beta chain is drawn from a study of T-cell memory formation after mild COVID-19. The germline CDR1 and CDR2 sequences are KGHDR and SFDVKD. This CDR3 is built from 13 residues. Trimming removed 3 bases at V and 3 bases at J, with 7 bases between. TCRdb passed the 5' RACE reads through MiXCR, listing each CDR3 protein once. The sample yields roughly 450,000 distinct CDR3 sequences, roughly 18% seen once. V usage is TRBV24-1 and J usage is TRBJ1-1, with D possibly being TRBD1 (5 bases). The sequence was collected from an adult woman who had mild COVID-19 (a few samples of this study predate the infection). Cell type and time point are not known. The sequenced material came from PBMCs or a T cell subset sorted from them (not recorded which). CDR3 DNA sequence: TGTGCCACCAGTGATCGGGGGGACACTGAAGCTTTCTTT. This encodes CATSDRGDTEAFF.